This T cell receptor beta chain was identified in a study of blood T cells in healthy people across ages. General study results and limits: Among long-lived donors, naive CD4+ cells were more numerous and diversity higher than in aged donors.

The authors ran a second PCR of about 6 to 11 cycles using a sample-barcoded 5' primer and a J-beta primer mix. There were at least 3 million CDR3-containing paired-end reads obtained from each sample. TCRdb ran MiXCR on the 5' RACE reads and lists one entry per CDR3 protein. This sample has hundreds of thousands of distinct CDR3 sequences; about a third occur once, and the top ten carry 15%. The CDR3 is 15 residues long. The J segment lost 5 bases and the V segment lost 1 base, leaving 7 bases of the junction unmatched. Germline V gene data show CDR1 as DFQATT and CDR2 as SNEGSKA (reference sequence). In the case of this clonotype: What it binds is not known.

The sample providers were healthy Caucasian people from Russia, aged roughly 6 to 90. Sequenced input: blood. The source of this sequence is a woman at least 80 years old in good health. The rearrangement uses TRBV20-1 and TRBJ2-1; 8 bases match TRBD2. In DNA, the CDR3 is TGCAGTGCTAGAGGGAGCGGGGGCCGGGACAATGAGCAGTTCTTC. Translation: CSARGSGGRDNEQFF.